The 13 T cell receptor beta chains below were found in one sample sequenced in a study of early T cells in non-severe SARS-CoV-2 infection. In TCRdb, the 5' RACE reads were re-called with MiXCR into one record per CDR3 protein. The sample contains 75,000 to 100,000 distinct CDR3 sequences, around 15% of which appear only once. The sample comprised whole blood. The receptors come from an adult who was a healthcare worker with PCR-confirmed SARS-CoV-2 infection or an uninfected control (not recorded which).

This clonotype turned up a few times. The chain is built from TRBV5-1 and TRBJ1-1; D uncertain. V was pared by 0 bases and J by 0 bases, with 3 bases between. The CDR3 length is 13 residues. CDR1 is SGHRS and CDR2 is YFSETQ in the germline V gene. The DNA of the CDR3 is TGCGCCAGCAGCTTGGCGCTGAACACTGAAGCTTTCTTT. Translated, it gives CASSLALNTEAFF.

The V and J genes are TRBV19 and TRBJ2-1; 10 bases are shared with TRBD2. Per germline, CDR1 LNHDA and CDR2 SQIVND (reference sequence). The CDR3 spans 14 residues. J gave up 6 bases and V 7 bases, and 6 bases lay outside the gene matches. This CDR3 is CASNPSGGLNEQFF. Written as DNA, the CDR3 is TGTGCCAGTAACCCTAGCGGGGGCCTCAATGAGCAGTTCTTC.

The chain links TRBV6-5 to TRBJ2-3, with D possibly TRBD1 on 6 matching bases. From germline, CDR1 is MNHEY and CDR2 SVGAGI. V was shortened by 4 bases and J by 0 bases, with 14 bases between the two germline ends. CDR3 length: 16 amino acids. The chain's CDR3 is CASSSIDRPSTDTQYF. The CDR3 coding sequence is TGTGCCAGCAGTTCTATCGACAGGCCCAGCACAGATACGCAGTATTTT.

V and J are TRBV18 and TRBJ1-1; the D is unclear. Trimming left V 3 bases short and J 0 bases short, with 8 bases between. CDR3 length: 14 amino acids. Germline lookup yields CDR1 KGHSH and CDR2 LQKENI. The CDR3 reads CASSPAQLNTEAFF. The CDR3 DNA reads TGTGCCAGCTCACCTGCACAGCTGAACACTGAAGCTTTCTTT.

This clonotype has more than one count but fewer than ten. The CDR3 reads CASSLGRAQGYTEAFF. The CDR3 DNA reads TGTGCCAGCAGCTTGGGAAGAGCCCAGGGGTACACTGAAGCTTTCTTT. The chain is built from TRBV7-9 and TRBJ1-1, with a tentative D call TRBD1 (6 bases). The CDR3 is 16 amino acids. The germline V and J ends were trimmed by 3 bases and 3 bases, with 17 bases remaining between them. Germline loops: CDR1 SEHNR, CDR2 FQNEAQ (reference sequence).

The chain carries TRBV19 and TRBJ2-2; D not certain. The ends were cut back, 10 bases at V and 1 base at J, with 10 bases in the middle. Germline lookup yields CDR1 LNHDA and CDR2 SQIVND (reference sequence). The CDR3 spans 13 residues. CDR3 nucleotide sequence: TGTGCCACCACAACGCAGAACACCGGGGAGCTGTTTTTT. It codes for CATTTQNTGELFF.

This clonotype was found once. This chain links TRBV12-3 or TRBV12-4 with TRBJ1-6; D perhaps matches TRBD1 (5 bases). The CDR3 extends over 16 amino acids. V shed 6 bases and J shed 4 bases, with 16 bases lying between them. The CDR3 is CASSQTSGFYNSPLHF. The CDR3 bases are TGTGCCAGCAGCCAGACCTCAGGGTTTTATAATTCACCCCTCCACTTT.

V gene TRBV29-1 combines with J gene TRBJ2-3; 13 nucleotides align to TRBD2. The CDR3 has 14 amino acids. The germline V gene has CDR1 SQVTM and CDR2 ANQGSEA. V lost 4 bases and J lost 4; bases outside the gene matches: 2. The CDR3 sequence is CSVGTSGSADTQYF. In DNA, the CDR3 is TGCAGCGTTGGGACTAGCGGGAGCGCAGATACGCAGTATTTT.

The chain employs TRBV7-6 and TRBJ1-1; D is possibly TRBD1 (5 bases). The V gene's germline CDR1 is SGHVS and CDR2 FNYEAQ. The CDR3 extends over 17 amino acids. V was pared by 1 base and J by 5 bases, with 20 bases between. CDR3 protein: CASSLVGSGTVPTEAFF. In nucleotides, the CDR3 is TGTGCCAGCAGCTTAGTAGGTTCGGGGACCGTCCCTACTGAAGCTTTCTTT.

This clonotype was observed at least ten times. V gene TRBV6-2 or TRBV6-3 combines with J gene TRBJ1-5; perhaps TRBD1 as D (6 bases). This CDR3 is 16 amino acids long. V shed 2 bases and J shed 0 bases, with 11 bases lying between them. The germline gives CDR1 MNHEY, CDR2 SVGEGT. In DNA, the CDR3 is TGTGCCAGCAGTTACCCTAAGGGGGTTAGCAATCAGCCCCAGCATTTT. Its translation: CASSYPKGVSNQPQHF.

This clonotype was counted only a few times. J is TRBJ1-6 and V is TRBV5-1; TRBD1 aligns across 9 bases. Germline CDR1 is SGHRS and CDR2 is YFSETQ. This CDR3 has 14 residues. After removal of 8 bases from V and 7 bases from J, the junction contained 7 bases not matched to a gene. The CDR3 sequence: CASQTGGKNSPLHF. The CDR3 nucleotides read TGCGCCAGTCAGACAGGGGGTAAAAATTCACCCCTCCACTTT. The full variable domain, in which reference TRBV5-1 and TRBJ1-6 provide the parts outside the CDR3, is KAGVTQTPRYLIKTRGQQVTLSCSPISGHRSVSWYQQTPGQGLQFLFEYFSETQRNKGNFPGRFSGRQFSNSRSEMNVSTLELGDSALYLCASQTGGKNSPLHFGNGTRLTVT.

This clonotype was observed many times. V gene TRBV6-1 combines with J gene TRBJ2-1; TRBD2 agrees at 7 bases. The CDR3 loop spans 15 amino acids. Germline assignment: CDR1 MNHNS and CDR2 SASEGT. After removal of 2 bases from V and 2 bases from J, the junction contained 3 bases not matched to a gene. Written as DNA, the CDR3 is TGTGCCAGCAGTGAAAACGGACTAGCCTACAATGAGCAGTTCTTC. It codes for CASSENGLAYNEQFF.

In its sample, this clonotype was seen a few times. This chain uses TRBV5-1 with TRBJ2-4, with D possibly matching TRBD1 (6 bases). The V gene lost 3 bases and the J gene lost 5 bases, with 21 bases spanning the gap. The CDR3 consists of 17 residues. The germline CDR1 and CDR2 sequences are SGHRS and YFSETQ. The CDR3 DNA reads as TGCGCCAGCAGCTCCTTAGGCACCGACAGGTCTCAAAACATTCAGTACTTC. Translation gives CASSSLGTDRSQNIQYF. The whole variable domain, filled in from reference TRBV5-1 and TRBJ2-4, reads KAGVTQTPRYLIKTRGQQVTLSCSPISGHRSVSWYQQTPGQGLQFLFEYFSETQRNKGNFPGRFSGRQFSNSRSEMNVSTLELGDSALYLCASSSLGTDRSQNIQYFGAGTRLSVL.